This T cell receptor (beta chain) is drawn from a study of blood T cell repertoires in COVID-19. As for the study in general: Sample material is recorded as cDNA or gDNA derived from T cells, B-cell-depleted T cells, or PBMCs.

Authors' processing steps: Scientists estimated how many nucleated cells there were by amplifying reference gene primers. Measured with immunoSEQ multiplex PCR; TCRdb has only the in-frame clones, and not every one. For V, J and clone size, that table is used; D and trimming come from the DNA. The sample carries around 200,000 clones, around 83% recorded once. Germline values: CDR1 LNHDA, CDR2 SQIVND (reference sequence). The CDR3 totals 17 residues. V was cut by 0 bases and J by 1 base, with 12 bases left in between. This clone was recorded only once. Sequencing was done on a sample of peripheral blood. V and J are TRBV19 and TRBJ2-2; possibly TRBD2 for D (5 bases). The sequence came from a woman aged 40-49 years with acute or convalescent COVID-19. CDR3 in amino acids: CASSIDAASGNTGELFF. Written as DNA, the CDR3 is TGTGCCAGTAGTATAGATGCCGCAAGCGGGAACACCGGGGAGCTGTTTTTT.